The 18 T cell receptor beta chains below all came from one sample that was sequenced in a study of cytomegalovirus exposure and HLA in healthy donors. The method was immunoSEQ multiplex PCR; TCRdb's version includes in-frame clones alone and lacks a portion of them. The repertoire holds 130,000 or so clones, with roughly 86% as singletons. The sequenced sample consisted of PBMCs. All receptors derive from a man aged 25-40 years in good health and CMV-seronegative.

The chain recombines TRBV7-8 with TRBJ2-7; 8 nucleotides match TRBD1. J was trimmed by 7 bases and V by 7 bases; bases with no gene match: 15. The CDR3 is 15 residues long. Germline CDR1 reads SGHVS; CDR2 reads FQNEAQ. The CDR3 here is CASKDRDRTWGEQYF. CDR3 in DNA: TGTGCCAGCAAAGACCGGGACAGGACCTGGGGGGAGCAGTACTTC.

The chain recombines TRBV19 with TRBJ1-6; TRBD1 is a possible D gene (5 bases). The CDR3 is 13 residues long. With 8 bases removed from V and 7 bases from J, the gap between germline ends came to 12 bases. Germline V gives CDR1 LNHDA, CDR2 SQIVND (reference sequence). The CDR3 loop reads CASVGVGNSPLHF. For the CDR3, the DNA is TGTGCCAGTGTAGGGGTTGGGAATTCACCCCTCCACTTT.

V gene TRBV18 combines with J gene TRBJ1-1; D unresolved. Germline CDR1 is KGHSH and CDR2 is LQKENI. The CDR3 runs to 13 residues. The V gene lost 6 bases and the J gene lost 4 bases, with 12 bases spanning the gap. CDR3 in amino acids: CASSPGSATEAFF. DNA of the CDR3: TGTGCCAGCTCCCCGGGATCAGCCACTGAAGCTTTCTTT.

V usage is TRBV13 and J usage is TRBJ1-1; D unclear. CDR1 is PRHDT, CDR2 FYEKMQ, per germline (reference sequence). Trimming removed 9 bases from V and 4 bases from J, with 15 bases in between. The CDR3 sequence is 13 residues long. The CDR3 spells CASTPGESTEAFF. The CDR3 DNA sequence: TGTGCCAGTACGCCGGGAGAGAGCACTGAAGCTTTCTTT.

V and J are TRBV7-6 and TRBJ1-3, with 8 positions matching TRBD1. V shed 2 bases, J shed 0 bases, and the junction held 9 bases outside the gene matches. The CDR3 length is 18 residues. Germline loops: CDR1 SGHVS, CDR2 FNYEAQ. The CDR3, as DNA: TGTGCCAGCAGCTTATCCTCCGGGACAGGCAGCTCTGGAAACACCATATATTTT. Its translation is CASSLSSGTGSSGNTIYF.

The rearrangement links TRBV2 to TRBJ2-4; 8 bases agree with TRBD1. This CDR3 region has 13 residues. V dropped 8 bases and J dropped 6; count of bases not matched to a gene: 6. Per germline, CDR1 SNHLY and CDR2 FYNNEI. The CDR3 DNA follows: TGTGCCAGCGGGGGACAGGAGGGAAACATTCAGTACTTC. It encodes CASGGQEGNIQYF.

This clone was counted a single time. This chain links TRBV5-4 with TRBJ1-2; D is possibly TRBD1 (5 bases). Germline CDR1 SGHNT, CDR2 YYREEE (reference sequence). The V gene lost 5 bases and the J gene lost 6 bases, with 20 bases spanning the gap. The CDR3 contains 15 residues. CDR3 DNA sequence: TGTGCCAGCAGGTCTCGGGACGGGAGTATAGATGGCTACACCTTC. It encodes CASRSRDGSIDGYTF.

CDR3 residues: CASSLAQKNSPLHF. The CDR3 bases are TGTGCCAGCAGCTTAGCACAGAAAAATTCACCCCTCCACTTT. The rearrangement joins TRBV7-8 to TRBJ1-6; D unresolved. The CDR3 loop spans 14 amino acids. CDR1 SGHVS and CDR2 FQNEAQ come from the germline V gene. Deletions cut 0 bases from V and 7 bases from J, with 7 bases between. The variable domain in full, completed from reference TRBV7-8 and TRBJ1-6, reads GAGVSQSPRYKVAKRGQDVALRCDPISGHVSLFWYQQALGQGPEFLTYFQNEAQLDKSGLPSDRFFAERPEGSVSTLKIQRTQQEDSAVYLCASSLAQKNSPLHFGNGTRLTVT.

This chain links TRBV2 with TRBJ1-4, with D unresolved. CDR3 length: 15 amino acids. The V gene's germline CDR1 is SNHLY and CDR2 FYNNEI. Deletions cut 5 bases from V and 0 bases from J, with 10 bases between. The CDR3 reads CASSPSEATNEKLFF. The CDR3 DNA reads TGTGCCAGCAGTCCGTCCGAGGCAACTAATGAAAAACTGTTTTTT.

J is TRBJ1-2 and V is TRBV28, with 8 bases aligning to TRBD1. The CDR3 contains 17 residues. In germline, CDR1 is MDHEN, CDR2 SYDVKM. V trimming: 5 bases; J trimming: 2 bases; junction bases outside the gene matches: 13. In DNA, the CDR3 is TGTGCCAGCAGTGGAGAGGGACAGGTCCCAAGCAACTATGGCTACACCTTC. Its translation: CASSGEGQVPSNYGYTF.

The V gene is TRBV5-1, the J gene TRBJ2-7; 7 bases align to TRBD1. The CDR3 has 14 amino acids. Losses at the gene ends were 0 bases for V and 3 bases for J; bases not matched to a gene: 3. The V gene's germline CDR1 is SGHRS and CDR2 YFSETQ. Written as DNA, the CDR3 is TGCGCCAGCAGCTTGGGACAGGGTGGCTACGAGCAGTACTTC. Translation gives CASSLGQGGYEQYF.

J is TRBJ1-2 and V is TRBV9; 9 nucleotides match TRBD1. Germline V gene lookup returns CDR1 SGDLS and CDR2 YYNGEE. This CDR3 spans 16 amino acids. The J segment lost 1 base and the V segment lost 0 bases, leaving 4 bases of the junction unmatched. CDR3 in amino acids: CASSVGTGAFNYGYTF. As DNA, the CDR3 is TGTGCCAGCAGCGTAGGGACAGGGGCCTTTAACTATGGCTACACCTTC. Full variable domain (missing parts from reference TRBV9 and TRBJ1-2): DSGVTQTPKHLITATGQRVTLRCSPRSGDLSVYWYQQSLDQGLQFLIQYYNGEERAKGNILERFSAQQFPDLHSELNLSSLELGDSALYFCASSVGTGAFNYGYTFGSGTRLTVV.

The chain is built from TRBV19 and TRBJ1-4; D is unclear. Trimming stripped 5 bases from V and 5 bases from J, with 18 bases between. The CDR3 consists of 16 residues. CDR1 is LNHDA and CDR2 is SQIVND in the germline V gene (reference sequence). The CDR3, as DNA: TGTGCCAGTAGTGGGAGGTGGAACAGACTAAATGAAAAACTGTTTTTT. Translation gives CASSGRWNRLNEKLFF.

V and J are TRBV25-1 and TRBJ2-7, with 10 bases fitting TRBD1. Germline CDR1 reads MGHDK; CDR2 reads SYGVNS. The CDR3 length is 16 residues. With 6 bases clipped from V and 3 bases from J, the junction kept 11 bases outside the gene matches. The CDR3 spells CASREPKGTGDYEQYF. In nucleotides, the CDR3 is TGTGCCAGCAGAGAACCGAAGGGGACAGGGGACTACGAGCAGTACTTC.

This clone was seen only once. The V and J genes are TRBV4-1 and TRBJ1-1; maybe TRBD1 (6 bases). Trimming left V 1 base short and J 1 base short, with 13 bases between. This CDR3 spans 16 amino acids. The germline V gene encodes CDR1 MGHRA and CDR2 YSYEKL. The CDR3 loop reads CASSQVSRGWNTEAFF. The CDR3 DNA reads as TGCGCCAGCAGCCAAGTGAGCAGGGGTTGGAACACTGAAGCTTTCTTT.

The CDR3 reads CASSQVLTLGPTDTQYF. DNA for the CDR3: TGCGCCAGCAGCCAAGTTTTAACCTTGGGGCCCACAGATACGCAGTATTTT. The chain couples TRBV4-1 to TRBJ2-3, with TRBD1 as a possible D gene (5 bases). This CDR3 is 17 amino acids long. With 1 base removed from V and 2 bases from J, the gap between germline ends came to 16 bases. Germline V gene sequence: CDR1 MGHRA, CDR2 YSYEKL.

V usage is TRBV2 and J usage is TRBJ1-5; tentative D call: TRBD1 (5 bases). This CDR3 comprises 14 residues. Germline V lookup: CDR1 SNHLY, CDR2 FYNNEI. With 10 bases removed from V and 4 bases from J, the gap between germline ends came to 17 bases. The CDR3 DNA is TGTGCCACCTCAAATGGGGCGGCAAATCAGCCCCAGCATTTT. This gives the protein CATSNGAANQPQHF.

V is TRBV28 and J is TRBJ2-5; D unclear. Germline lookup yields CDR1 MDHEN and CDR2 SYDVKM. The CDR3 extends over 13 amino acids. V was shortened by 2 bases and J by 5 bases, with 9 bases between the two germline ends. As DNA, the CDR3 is TGTGCCAGCAGTTTAGGGCCTGGGGAGACCCAGTACTTC. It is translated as CASSLGPGETQYF.